The 5 T cell receptor beta chains presented below share a single source sample, sequenced in a study of Graves' ophthalmopathy and Graves' hyperthyroidism. Beta-chain TCR CDR3 regions were amplified from RNA transcripts. First-round RT-PCR employed HTBI primers, with a second-round multiplex PCR after it. Each CDR3 protein gets one entry after TCRdb re-called the multiplex PCR reads with MiXCR. The data show some 200,000 distinct CDR3 sequences, with under 30% seen just once and over 7.5% held by the top ten. Sequenced material: peripheral blood. Source of these receptors: a man aged 45-65 years with Graves' ophthalmopathy.

This clonotype was observed many times. This chain uses TRBV11-3 with TRBJ1-1; the D gene is possibly TRBD1 (5 bases). The V end was cut by 5 bases, the J end by 5 bases, with 12 bases between. The length of the CDR3 is 13 residues. CDR1 and CDR2 from the germline V gene are SGHNT and YENEEA. This chain's CDR3 is CASSLNPGTEAFF. As DNA, the CDR3 is TGTGCCAGCAGCCTAAATCCAGGGACTGAAGCTTTCTTT.

This clonotype was detected many times. The rearrangement joins TRBV7-3 to TRBJ2-2, with D possibly TRBD2 on 6 matching bases. V lost 8 bases, J lost 6 bases, and 10 bases lay in between. Germline V gene lookup returns CDR1 SGHTA and CDR2 FQGTGA. The CDR3 length is 12 residues. CDR3: CASGGIAGELFF. In nucleotides, the CDR3 is TGTGCCAGCGGAGGGATCGCCGGGGAGCTGTTTTTT.

This clonotype has at least ten counts. The gene calls are TRBV11-2 and TRBJ2-7; D ambiguous. The V end lost 5 bases, the J end lost 0 bases, and 5 bases lay between the germline ends. The CDR3 has 12 residues. CDR1 is SGHAT and CDR2 is FQNNGV in the germline V gene. Here the CDR3 reads CASSRVSYEQYF. The CDR3 DNA follows: TGTGCCAGCAGCCGGGTCTCCTACGAGCAGTACTTC.

This clonotype was recorded at least ten times. This chain connects TRBV28 to TRBJ2-7; 7 nucleotides align to TRBD1. The germline V gene has CDR1 MDHEN and CDR2 SYDVKM. V was pared by 2 bases and J by 5 bases, with 9 bases of the junction left unmatched. This CDR3 is 15 amino acids long. The CDR3 region is CASSLHSDRDDEQYF. Here the CDR3 DNA reads TGTGCCAGCAGTTTACATTCAGACAGGGACGACGAGCAGTACTTC.

This clonotype has ten or more counts. This CDR3 is missing its conserved last phenylalanine or tryptophan, likely due to a read error. The DNA of the CDR3 is TGTGCCAGCAGTTACTCGGGGGGCGCTTTCTACGAGCAGTACTCC. It yields the protein CASSYSGGAFYEQYS. The chain uses TRBV6-5 and TRBJ2-7, with D perhaps matching TRBD1 or TRBD2 (6 bases each). The CDR3 sequence is 15 residues long. Looked up from germline, CDR1 is MNHEY and CDR2 is SVGAGI. The V gene lost 0 bases and the J gene lost 3 bases, with 12 bases spanning the gap.